Reported below is one T cell receptor (beta chain). The data were produced by immunoSEQ multiplex PCR, yet TCRdb's version contains in-frame clones alone and is incomplete. The sample lists over 120,000 clones; over 90% were seen once. The data belong to a study of control samples from healthy donors and cancer patients. This CDR3 contains 18 residues. The V and J ends lost 5 bases and 7 bases, in that order; junction bases with no gene match: 15. Germline V gene data show CDR1 as SGHTA and CDR2 as FQGNSA. The TCR sequence derives from a man aged 55-75 years with colorectal cancer. The sequencing input was PBMCs. The chain links TRBV7-2 to TRBJ2-2, with 11 bases aligning to TRBD1. The DNA of the CDR3 is TGTGCCAGCAGCACCGGACAGGGGGCCTCTTCCAGGAACGGGGAGCTGTTTTTT. Translating it yields CASSTGQGASSRNGELFF.